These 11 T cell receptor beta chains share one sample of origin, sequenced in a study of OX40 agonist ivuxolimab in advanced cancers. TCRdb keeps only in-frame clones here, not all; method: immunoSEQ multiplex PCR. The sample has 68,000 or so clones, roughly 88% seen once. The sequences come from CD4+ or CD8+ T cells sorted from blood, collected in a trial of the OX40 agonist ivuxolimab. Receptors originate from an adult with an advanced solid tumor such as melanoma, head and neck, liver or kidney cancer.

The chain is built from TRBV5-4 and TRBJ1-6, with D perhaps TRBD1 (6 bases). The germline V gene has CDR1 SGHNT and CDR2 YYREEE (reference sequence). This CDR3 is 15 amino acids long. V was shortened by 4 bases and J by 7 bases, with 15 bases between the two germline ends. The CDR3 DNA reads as TGTGCCAGCAGCCGGAGTCAGGGGAACAATTCACCCCTCCACTTT. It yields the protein CASSRSQGNNSPLHF.

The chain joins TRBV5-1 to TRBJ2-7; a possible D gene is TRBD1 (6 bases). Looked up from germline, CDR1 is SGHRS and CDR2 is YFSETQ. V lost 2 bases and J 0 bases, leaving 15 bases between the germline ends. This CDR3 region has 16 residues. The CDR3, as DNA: TGCGCCAGCAGCTTAGGGGGATCTTCAGCCTCCTACGAGCAGTACTTC. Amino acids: CASSLGGSSASYEQYF.

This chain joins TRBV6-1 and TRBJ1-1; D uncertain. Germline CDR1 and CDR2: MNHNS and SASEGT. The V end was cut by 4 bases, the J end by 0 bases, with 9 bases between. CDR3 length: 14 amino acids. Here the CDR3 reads CASSAKHMNTEAFF. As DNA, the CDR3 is TGTGCCAGCAGTGCGAAGCATATGAACACTGAAGCTTTCTTT.

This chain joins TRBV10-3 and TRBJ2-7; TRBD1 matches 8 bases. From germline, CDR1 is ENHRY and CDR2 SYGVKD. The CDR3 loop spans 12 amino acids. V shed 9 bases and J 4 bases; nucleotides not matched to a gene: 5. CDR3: CAMGQERYEQYF. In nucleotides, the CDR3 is TGTGCCATGGGACAGGAGAGGTACGAGCAGTACTTC.

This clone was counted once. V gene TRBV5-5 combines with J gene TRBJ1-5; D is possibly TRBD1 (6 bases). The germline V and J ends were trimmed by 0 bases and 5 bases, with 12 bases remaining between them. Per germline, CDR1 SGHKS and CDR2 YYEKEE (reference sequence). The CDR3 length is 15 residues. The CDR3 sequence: CASSLGGLVDQPQHF. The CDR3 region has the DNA TGTGCCAGCAGCTTGGGGGGGCTTGTAGATCAGCCCCAGCATTTT.

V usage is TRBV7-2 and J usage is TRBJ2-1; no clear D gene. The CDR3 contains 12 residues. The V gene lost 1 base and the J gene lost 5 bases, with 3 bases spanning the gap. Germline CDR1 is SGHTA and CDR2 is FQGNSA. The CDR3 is CASSLEDNEQFF. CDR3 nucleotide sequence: TGTGCCAGCAGCTTAGAGGACAATGAGCAGTTCTTC.

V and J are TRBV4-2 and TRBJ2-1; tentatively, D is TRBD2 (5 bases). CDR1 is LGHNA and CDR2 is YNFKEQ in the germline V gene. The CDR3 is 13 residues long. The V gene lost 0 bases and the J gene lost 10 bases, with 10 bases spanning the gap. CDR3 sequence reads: CASSQDREGEQFF. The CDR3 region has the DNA TGTGCCAGCAGCCAAGATCGAGAGGGCGAGCAGTTCTTC.

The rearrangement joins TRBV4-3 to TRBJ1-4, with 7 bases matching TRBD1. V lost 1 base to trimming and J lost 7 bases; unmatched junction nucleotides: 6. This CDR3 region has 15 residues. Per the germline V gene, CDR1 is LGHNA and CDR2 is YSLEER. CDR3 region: CASSQGGGLSEKLFF. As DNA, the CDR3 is TGCGCCAGCAGCCAAGGAGGGGGCTTGAGTGAAAAACTGTTTTTT.

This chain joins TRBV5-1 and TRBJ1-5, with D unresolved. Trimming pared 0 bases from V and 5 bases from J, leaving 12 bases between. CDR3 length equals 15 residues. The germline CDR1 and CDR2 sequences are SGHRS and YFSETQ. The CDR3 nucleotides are TGCGCCAGCAGCTTGGAAGGGTCGGGTGATCAGCCCCAGCATTTT. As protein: CASSLEGSGDQPQHF.

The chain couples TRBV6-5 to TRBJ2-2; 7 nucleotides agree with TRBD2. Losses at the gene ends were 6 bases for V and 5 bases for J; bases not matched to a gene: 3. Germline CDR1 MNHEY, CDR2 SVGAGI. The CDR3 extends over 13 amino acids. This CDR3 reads CASRAGETGELFF. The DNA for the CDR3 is TGTGCCAGCAGGGCGGGGGAGACCGGGGAGCTGTTTTTT.

CDR3 sequence reads: CAISGGEGYTEAFF. CDR3 bases: TGTGCCATCAGTGGTGGAGAGGGATACACTGAAGCTTTCTTT. The chain recombines TRBV10-3 with TRBJ1-1; D remains ambiguous. Germline assignment: CDR1 ENHRY and CDR2 SYGVKD. The CDR3 covers 14 residues. V lost 4 bases and J 3 bases, leaving 12 bases between the germline ends.